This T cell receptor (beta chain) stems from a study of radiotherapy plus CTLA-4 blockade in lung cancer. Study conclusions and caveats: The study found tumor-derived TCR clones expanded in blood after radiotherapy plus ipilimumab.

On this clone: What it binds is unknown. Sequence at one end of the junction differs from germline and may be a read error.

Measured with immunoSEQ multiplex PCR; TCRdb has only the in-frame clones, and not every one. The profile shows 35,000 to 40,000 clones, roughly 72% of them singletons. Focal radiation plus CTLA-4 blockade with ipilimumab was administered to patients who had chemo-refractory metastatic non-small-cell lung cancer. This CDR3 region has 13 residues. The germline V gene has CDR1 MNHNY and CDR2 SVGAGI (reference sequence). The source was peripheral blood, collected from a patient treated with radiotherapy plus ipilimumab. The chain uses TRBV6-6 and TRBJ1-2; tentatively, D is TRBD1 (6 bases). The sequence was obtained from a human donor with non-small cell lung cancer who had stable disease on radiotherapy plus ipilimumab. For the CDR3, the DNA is TGTGCCAGCAATTACAGGGAGGACTATGGCTACACCTTC. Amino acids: CASNYREDYGYTF.